This record looks at one TCR beta chain sequence and its context. This receptor's antigen is unknown. No base qualities exist here, and no much larger clone lies one base off it. The sample belongs to a study of T cell responses to AZD1222 COVID-19 vaccine (dated by TCRdb to about 2021). The study in broad terms: AZD1222 recipients whose second dose came at about 4 weeks and those whose second dose came at about 12 weeks were combined into one group, since spike-specific TCR depth and breadth did not differ between the two schedules. A total of 230 or so trial participants underwent TCR sequencing, of whom some 210 received two doses of AZD1222 and about 25 received two doses of the MenACWY control vaccine. Trial participants were enrolled by age into 18-55, 56-69 and 70-plus year subgroups, with roughly 150, 30 and 60 TCR-sequenced participants respectively. What the work shows at the level of the full study, not this receptor alone: Nearly half of unique spike-specific TCRs reportedly recognized epitopes outside regions mutated in the B.1.351 and B.1.1.7 variants. The 56-69-year group was small, and its depth increase did not reach significance, likely because of low power. Most participants were white British and females outnumbered males, and the authors suggested that clonal diversity may have been underestimated. The whole spike protein was spanned by vaccine-associated CD4 TCRs, and dominant responses were seen in regions 160-218 and 743-854. Conclusions about previously exposed vaccinees were limited because only six AZD1222 recipients were SARS-CoV-2 seropositive at baseline. Because no samples from the day 14 peak response were available, repertoires could be characterized only after the peak T cell response. After two AZD1222 doses, both the breadth and the depth of spike-specific TCRs were significantly higher than at day 0 and than in MenACWY recipients.

This sample's time point label indicates: baseline before first vaccination. Vaccinee samples came from UK trials COV001 and COV002, including a single-blind randomized controlled phase 2/3 trial of AZD1222 (ChAdOx1 nCoV-19) in healthy adults. For TCRbeta chain sequencing, PBMC samples from trial participants were taken at day 0 and at day 28 after the second dose. The CDR3 regions of human TCRbeta chains were subjected to immunosequencing. Per the original workflow: TCRs in the repertoires were matched against a reference library of SARS-CoV-2-specific TCRs that had been generated with the MIRA antigen-specificity platform. Breadth was defined as the fraction of unique TCRs that were SARS-CoV-2-associated. Depth was defined as the fraction of total T cells that were SARS-CoV-2-associated. Using the MIRA data, each spike-specific TCR was assigned both to the spike region to which the TCR was reactive and to a CD4 or CD8 class. Log10-transformed breadth and depth values were compared by one-way ANOVA with Sidak's multiple comparisons tests. Entries here come from immuneACCESS through TCRdb and include only in-frame sequences with V and J called. Some clones fail to appear in such tables; in the studies checked, an unresolved V gene covers under half of the shortfall, and the cause of the remainder is unknown. V and J calls and clone size follow that table, whereas D and trimming were derived from the DNA. This sample gives approximately 99,000 clones in total; about 82% of them show up just once. The top ten hold approximately 3% of the sample.

For CDR1 and CDR2, the germline V gene lists SGHVS and FQNEAQ. The cysteine opens and the phenylalanine closes a CDR3 of 11 amino acids. Here the CDR3 DNA is all that survives: 33 bases in frame from base 1. V is cut by 5 bases and J by 5 bases, and the space between the germline ends is 5 bases. This receptor chain uses TRBV7-8 and TRBJ2-3; a confident D gene designation cannot be given. The TCR comes from an adult in good health. Sequencing used peripheral blood, obtained on day 0 of AZD1222 vaccination. The CDR3 amino acid sequence is: CASSRLDTQYF. The DNA sequence follows: TGTGCCAGCAGCCGCCTAGATACGCAGTATTTT.